Listed below are T cell receptor beta chains from one sample, sequenced in a study of chemoradiotherapy in HPV16-positive cancers. This table comes from immunoSEQ multiplex PCR, and its TCRdb copy is limited to in-frame clones, with some not included. The repertoire holds approximately 12,000 clones, with 65% to 85% as singletons. The material was obtained from a patient who underwent chemoradiotherapy. The receptors were gathered from a human donor with HPV-associated anogenital cancer. The CDR3 runs from the conserved cysteine through the conserved F or W. Each record gives: J gene, V gene, D gene, clone size, CDR3 DNA, CDR3 protein. The D gene is left open where the match is weak. Some rows mark clone size as missing; the rest say once, few, many or name a class of expanded clone.

j_call: TRBJ2-1; v_call: TRBV5-1; d_call: TRBD2; clone_size: -; cdr3_nt: TGCGCCAGCACCCGGACTAGCGGGGGGGGCAATGAGCAGTTCTTC; cdr3_aa: CASTRTSGGGNEQFF
j_call: TRBJ1-2; v_call: TRBV27; d_call: TRBD1; clone_size: few; cdr3_nt: TGTGCCAGCAGGCCATCGGACAGGGAAGACTATGGCTACACCTTC; cdr3_aa: CASRPSDREDYGYTF
j_call: TRBJ1-2; v_call: TRBV27; d_call: -; clone_size: -; cdr3_nt: TGTGCCAGCAGTTTAACGTCAGGTGCTGGAGGCTACACCTTC; cdr3_aa: CASSLTSGAGGYTF
j_call: TRBJ1-6; v_call: TRBV10-3; d_call: -; clone_size: once; cdr3_nt: TGTGCCATCAGTGAGTCGAAGACGGATATTGATTCACCCCTCCACTTT; cdr3_aa: CAISESKTDIDSPLHF
j_call: TRBJ1-1; v_call: TRBV5-4; d_call: -; clone_size: -; cdr3_nt: TGTGCCAGCAGCTTGAAAGCAGGGCGGAACACTGAAGCTTTCTTT; cdr3_aa: CASSLKAGRNTEAFF
j_call: TRBJ1-6; v_call: TRBV2; d_call: -; clone_size: -; cdr3_nt: TGTGCCAGCAGTTCTGACAGGTCAAGTTCACCCCTCCACTTT; cdr3_aa: CASSSDRSSSPLHF
j_call: TRBJ1-4; v_call: TRBV19; d_call: -; clone_size: -; cdr3_nt: TGTGCCAGTACCTCTCTGGGTGCAACTAATGAAAAACTGTTTTTT; cdr3_aa: CASTSLGATNEKLFF
j_call: TRBJ1-4; v_call: TRBV5-1; d_call: -; clone_size: -; cdr3_nt: TGCGCCAGCAGCTTGGCCGATAGGCGGCAGGGCGGAAAACTGTTTTTT; cdr3_aa: CASSLADRRQGGKLFF
j_call: TRBJ2-7; v_call: TRBV18; d_call: -; clone_size: -; cdr3_nt: TGTGCCAGCTCACGAGACAGGTACGACGAGCAGTACTTC; cdr3_aa: CASSRDRYDEQYF
j_call: TRBJ2-7; v_call: TRBV5-6; d_call: TRBD1; clone_size: -; cdr3_nt: TGTGCCAGCAGCTCCTTGACAGGGGGCGGTCTGGACGAGCAGTACTTC; cdr3_aa: CASSSLTGGGLDEQYF
j_call: TRBJ1-1; v_call: TRBV18; d_call: TRBD1; clone_size: -; cdr3_nt: TGTGCCAGCTCACGGGACAGGGACACTGAAGCTTTCTTT; cdr3_aa: CASSRDRDTEAFF
j_call: TRBJ1-1; v_call: TRBV27; d_call: -; clone_size: -; cdr3_nt: TGTGCCAGCAGTTCATTCGGGGTTCTGAACACTGAAGCTTTCTTT; cdr3_aa: CASSSFGVLNTEAFF
j_call: TRBJ1-2; v_call: TRBV6-5; d_call: -; clone_size: once; cdr3_nt: TGTGCCAGCAGCACCCGGGAGTCGGGCTATGGCTACACCTTC; cdr3_aa: CASSTRESGYGYTF
j_call: TRBJ1-2; v_call: TRBV30; d_call: -; clone_size: -; cdr3_nt: TGTGCCTGGAGTGACACCTATGGCTACACCTTC; cdr3_aa: CAWSDTYGYTF
j_call: TRBJ2-3; v_call: TRBV7-3; d_call: -; clone_size: once; cdr3_nt: TGTGCCAGCAGCTCGAGACATGGAGATACGCAGTATTTT; cdr3_aa: CASSSRHGDTQYF
j_call: TRBJ2-2; v_call: TRBV6-5; d_call: -; clone_size: -; cdr3_nt: TGTGCCAGCACCCCAACTAGCACGAACACCGGGGAGCTGTTTTTT; cdr3_aa: CASTPTSTNTGELFF
j_call: TRBJ1-1; v_call: TRBV7-2; d_call: -; clone_size: -; cdr3_nt: TGTGCCAGCAGCTTAATGGGCACTGAAGCTTTCTTT; cdr3_aa: CASSLMGTEAFF
j_call: TRBJ1-2; v_call: TRBV5-1; d_call: TRBD1; clone_size: -; cdr3_nt: TGCGCCAGCAGCTCCGCGGGACAGAACTATGGCTACACCTTC; cdr3_aa: CASSSAGQNYGYTF
j_call: TRBJ1-1; v_call: TRBV2; d_call: -; clone_size: -; cdr3_nt: TGTGCCAGCAGTGAAGCGGGGGGCGCCTTATTGGTCACTGAAGCTTTCTTT; cdr3_aa: CASSEAGGALLVTEAFF
j_call: TRBJ1-6; v_call: TRBV6-1; d_call: -; clone_size: -; cdr3_nt: TGTGCCAGCAGTGGGACAGCGGATTCACCCCTCCACTTT; cdr3_aa: CASSGTADSPLHF
j_call: TRBJ2-5; v_call: TRBV5-5; d_call: TRBD2; clone_size: -; cdr3_nt: TGTGCCAGTCTAGCGGGGGGGGTCCGGGAGACCCAGTACTTC; cdr3_aa: CASLAGGVRETQYF
j_call: TRBJ1-1; v_call: TRBV27; d_call: -; clone_size: -; cdr3_nt: TGTGCCAGCGGCCCGGGTTACTACACTGAAGCTTTCTTT; cdr3_aa: CASGPGYYTEAFF
j_call: TRBJ2-1; v_call: TRBV11-2; d_call: TRBD2; clone_size: -; cdr3_nt: TGTGCCAGCAGCTTAACGCGGGGGGATTACAATGAGCAGTTCTTC; cdr3_aa: CASSLTRGDYNEQFF
j_call: TRBJ1-6; v_call: TRBV5-6; d_call: TRBD1; clone_size: -; cdr3_nt: TGTGCCAGCAGCTTCCTTGAGACAGGGGACATTAATTCACCCCTCCACTTT; cdr3_aa: CASSFLETGDINSPLHF
j_call: TRBJ2-7; v_call: TRBV27; d_call: TRBD1; clone_size: few; cdr3_nt: TGTGCCAGCAGTTTACTTGACAGGGGTTACGAGCAGTACTTC; cdr3_aa: CASSLLDRGYEQYF
j_call: TRBJ2-1; v_call: TRBV19; d_call: -; clone_size: -; cdr3_nt: TGTGCCAGTAGTGAAAGAAAAGGGGTATACTACAATGAGCAGTTCTTC; cdr3_aa: CASSERKGVYYNEQFF
j_call: TRBJ2-7; v_call: TRBV6-5; d_call: -; clone_size: -; cdr3_nt: TGTGCCAGCAGACGGGGCGTAGGCTACGAGCAGTACTTC; cdr3_aa: CASRRGVGYEQYF
j_call: TRBJ2-1; v_call: TRBV5-5; d_call: -; clone_size: -; cdr3_nt: TGTGCCAGCAGCTTGGGTGCAGGGAGGAGTAGTGAGCAGTTCTTC; cdr3_aa: CASSLGAGRSSEQFF
j_call: TRBJ1-3; v_call: TRBV4-2; d_call: -; clone_size: once; cdr3_nt: TGTGCCAGCAGCCAAGATCCTCTTTCTGGAAACACCATATATTTT; cdr3_aa: CASSQDPLSGNTIYF
j_call: TRBJ2-1; v_call: TRBV7-9; d_call: TRBD2; clone_size: few; cdr3_nt: TGTGCCAGCAGCTTAGTTGCGGGGGTGTACAATGAGCAGTTCTTC; cdr3_aa: CASSLVAGVYNEQFF
j_call: TRBJ1-2; v_call: TRBV9; d_call: -; clone_size: few; cdr3_nt: TGTGCCAGCAGCGGTCAGGGGAACTATGGCTACACCTTC; cdr3_aa: CASSGQGNYGYTF
j_call: TRBJ2-2; v_call: TRBV5-1; d_call: -; clone_size: -; cdr3_nt: TGCGCCAGCAGCTTAAATTTTCCGGGACATACCGGCGGGGAGCTGTTTTTT; cdr3_aa: CASSLNFPGHTGGELFF
j_call: TRBJ1-4; v_call: TRBV27; d_call: -; clone_size: -; cdr3_nt: TGTGCCAGCAGTTCGACCTCGGGACGGTATGAAAAACTGTTTTTT; cdr3_aa: CASSSTSGRYEKLFF
j_call: TRBJ1-5; v_call: TRBV4-2; d_call: TRBD1; clone_size: -; cdr3_nt: TGTGCCAGCAGCCAGGACCAGGGGGCAGGTCAGCCCCAGCATTTT; cdr3_aa: CASSQDQGAGQPQHF
j_call: TRBJ2-7; v_call: TRBV9; d_call: -; clone_size: -; cdr3_nt: TGTGCCAGCAGCGTAGCAGCCCAACCCACCTACGAGCAGTACTTC; cdr3_aa: CASSVAAQPTYEQYF
j_call: TRBJ2-1; v_call: TRBV28; d_call: -; clone_size: -; cdr3_nt: TGTGCCAGCACCTCCCTGGGTAGCCGCAATGAGCAGTTCTTC; cdr3_aa: CASTSLGSRNEQFF
j_call: TRBJ1-6; v_call: TRBV6-5; d_call: TRBD1; clone_size: -; cdr3_nt: TGTGCCAGCAGTAAGACAGGGTTTGGTGGTTCACCCCTCCACTTT; cdr3_aa: CASSKTGFGGSPLHF
j_call: TRBJ1-1; v_call: TRBV19; d_call: -; clone_size: -; cdr3_nt: TGTGCCAGTAGTATAAGGTCCAGCCTGAACACTGAAGCTTTCTTT; cdr3_aa: CASSIRSSLNTEAFF